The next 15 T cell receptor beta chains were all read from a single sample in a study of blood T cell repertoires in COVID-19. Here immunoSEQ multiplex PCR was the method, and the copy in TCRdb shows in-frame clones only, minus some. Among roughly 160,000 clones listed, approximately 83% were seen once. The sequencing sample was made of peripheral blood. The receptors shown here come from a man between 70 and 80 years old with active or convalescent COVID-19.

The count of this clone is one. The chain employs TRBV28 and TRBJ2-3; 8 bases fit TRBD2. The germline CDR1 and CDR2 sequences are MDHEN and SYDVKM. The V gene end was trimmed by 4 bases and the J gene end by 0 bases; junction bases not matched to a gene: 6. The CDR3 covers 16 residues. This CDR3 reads CASSSSSGTSTDTQYF. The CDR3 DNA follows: TGTGCCAGCAGTTCAAGTAGCGGGACTAGCACAGATACGCAGTATTTT. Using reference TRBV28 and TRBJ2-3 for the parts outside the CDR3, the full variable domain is DVKVTQSSRYLVKRTGEKVFLECVQDMDHENMFWYRQDPGLGLRLIYFSYDVKMKEKGDIPEGYSVSREKKERFSLILESASTNQTSMYLCASSSSSGTSTDTQYFGPGTRLTVL.

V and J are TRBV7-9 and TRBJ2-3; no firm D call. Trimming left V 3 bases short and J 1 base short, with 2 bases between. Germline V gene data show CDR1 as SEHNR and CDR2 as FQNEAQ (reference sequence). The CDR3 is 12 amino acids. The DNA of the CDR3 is TGTGCCAGCAGCTTCGGCACAGATACGCAGTATTTT. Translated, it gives CASSFGTDTQYF.

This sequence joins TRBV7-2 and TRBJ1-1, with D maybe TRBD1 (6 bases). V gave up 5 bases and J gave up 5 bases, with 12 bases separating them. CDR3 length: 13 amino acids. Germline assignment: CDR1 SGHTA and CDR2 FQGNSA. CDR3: CASSTNRETEAFF. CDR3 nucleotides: TGTGCCAGCAGCACAAACAGGGAAACTGAAGCTTTCTTT.

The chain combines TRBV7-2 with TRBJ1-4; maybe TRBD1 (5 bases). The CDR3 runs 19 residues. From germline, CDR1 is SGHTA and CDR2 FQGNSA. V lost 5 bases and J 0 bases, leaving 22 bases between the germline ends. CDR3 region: CASSPDSYSSPTTNEKLFF. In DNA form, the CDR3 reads TGTGCCAGCAGCCCCGACAGTTACTCCTCTCCTACAACTAATGAAAAACTGTTTTTT. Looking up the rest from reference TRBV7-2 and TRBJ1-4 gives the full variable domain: GAGVSQSPSNKVTEKGKDVELRCDPISGHTALYWYRQSLGQGLEFLIYFQGNSAPDKSGLPSDRFSAERTGGSVSTLTIQRTQQEDSAVYLCASSPDSYSSPTTNEKLFFGSGTQLSVL.

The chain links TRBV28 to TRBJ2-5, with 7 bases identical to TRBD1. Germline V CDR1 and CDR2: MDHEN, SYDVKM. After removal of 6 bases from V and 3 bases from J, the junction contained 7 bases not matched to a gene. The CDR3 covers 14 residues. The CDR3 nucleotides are TGTGCCAGCAGCCTGACAGGGAGAGAAGAGACCCAGTACTTC. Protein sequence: CASSLTGREETQYF. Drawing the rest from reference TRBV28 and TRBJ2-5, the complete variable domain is DVKVTQSSRYLVKRTGEKVFLECVQDMDHENMFWYRQDPGLGLRLIYFSYDVKMKEKGDIPEGYSVSREKKERFSLILESASTNQTSMYLCASSLTGREETQYFGPGTRLLVL.

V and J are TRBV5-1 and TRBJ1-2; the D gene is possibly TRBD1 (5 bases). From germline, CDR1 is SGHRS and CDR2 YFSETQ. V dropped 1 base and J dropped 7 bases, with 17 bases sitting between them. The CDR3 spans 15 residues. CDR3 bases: TGCGCCAGCAGCTTGAGGTTGACAGACTTGAGTGGCTACACCTTC. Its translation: CASSLRLTDLSGYTF.

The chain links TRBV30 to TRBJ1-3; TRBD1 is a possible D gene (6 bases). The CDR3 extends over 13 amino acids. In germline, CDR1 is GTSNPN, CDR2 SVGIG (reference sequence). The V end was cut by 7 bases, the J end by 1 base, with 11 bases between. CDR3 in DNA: TGTGCCTCCAAGGGGGGGTCTGGAAACACCATATATTTT. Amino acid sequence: CASKGGSGNTIYF.

For the CDR3, the DNA is TGCGCCAGCAGCTTAGGACTAGCGGGGGGCCAGTACAATGAGCAGTTCTTC. Amino acid sequence: CASSLGLAGGQYNEQFF. The chain employs TRBV5-1 and TRBJ2-1; 14 positions agree with TRBD2. Trimming took 2 bases from V and 4 from J; bases not matched to a gene: 5. The CDR3 runs 17 residues. Germline CDR1 and CDR2: SGHRS and YFSETQ.

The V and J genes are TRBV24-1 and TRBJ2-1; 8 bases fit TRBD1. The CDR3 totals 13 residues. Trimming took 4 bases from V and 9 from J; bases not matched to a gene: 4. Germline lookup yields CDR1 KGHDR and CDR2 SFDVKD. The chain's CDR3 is CATSDPGQGEQFF. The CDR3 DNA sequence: TGTGCCACCAGTGACCCCGGACAGGGTGAGCAGTTCTTC.

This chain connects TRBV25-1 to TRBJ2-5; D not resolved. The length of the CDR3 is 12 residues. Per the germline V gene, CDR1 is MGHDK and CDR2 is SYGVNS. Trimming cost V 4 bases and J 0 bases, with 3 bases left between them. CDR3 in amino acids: CASSGDQETQYF. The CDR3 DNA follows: TGTGCCAGCAGTGGCGACCAAGAGACCCAGTACTTC.

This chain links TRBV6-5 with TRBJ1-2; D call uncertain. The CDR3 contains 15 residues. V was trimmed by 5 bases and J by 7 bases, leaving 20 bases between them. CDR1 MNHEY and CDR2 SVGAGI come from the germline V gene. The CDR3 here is CASSLDHRNVVGYTF. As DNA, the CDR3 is TGTGCCAGCAGTCTAGATCACCGGAACGTAGTTGGCTACACCTTC.

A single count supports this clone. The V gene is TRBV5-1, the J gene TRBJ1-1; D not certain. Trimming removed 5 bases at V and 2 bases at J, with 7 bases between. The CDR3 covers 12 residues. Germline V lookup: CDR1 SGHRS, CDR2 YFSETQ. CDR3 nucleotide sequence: TGCGCCAGCAGAGCTCAAAACACTGAAGCTTTCTTT. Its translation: CASRAQNTEAFF.

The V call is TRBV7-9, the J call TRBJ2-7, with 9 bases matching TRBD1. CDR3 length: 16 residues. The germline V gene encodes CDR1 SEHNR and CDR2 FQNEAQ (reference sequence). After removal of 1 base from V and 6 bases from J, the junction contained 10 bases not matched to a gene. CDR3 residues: CASSLVLSNRGREQYF. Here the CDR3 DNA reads TGTGCCAGCAGCTTAGTGTTATCCAACAGGGGGCGCGAGCAGTACTTC.

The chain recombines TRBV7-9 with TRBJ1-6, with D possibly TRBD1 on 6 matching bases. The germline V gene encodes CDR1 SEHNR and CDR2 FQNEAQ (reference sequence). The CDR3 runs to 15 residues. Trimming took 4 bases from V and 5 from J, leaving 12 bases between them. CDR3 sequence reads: CASSYAGQNNSPLHF. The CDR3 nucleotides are TGTGCCAGCAGCTACGCCGGACAGAATAATTCACCCCTCCACTTT.

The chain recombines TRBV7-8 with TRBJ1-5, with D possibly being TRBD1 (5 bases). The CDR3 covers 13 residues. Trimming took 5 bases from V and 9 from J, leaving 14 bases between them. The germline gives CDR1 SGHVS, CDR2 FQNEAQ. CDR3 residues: CASSRTGPGPQHF. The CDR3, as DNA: TGTGCCAGCAGCCGAACAGGCCCCGGGCCCCAGCATTTT.